The T cell receptor beta chain described here comes from a study of blood T cell repertoires in COVID-19. CDR1 WSHSY and CDR2 SAAADI come from the germline V gene. V was pared by 2 bases and J by 7 bases, with 10 bases of the junction left unmatched. This CDR3 comprises 15 residues. Sequencing was performed with immunoSEQ multiplex PCR; in TCRdb, only in-frame clones are kept and a portion is missing. The sample has some 330,000 clones; around 87% are singletons. The sequence derives from a middle-aged man in a cohort exposed to, infected with or recovered from COVID-19 (not recorded which). The source material was PBMCs or T cells enriched from blood (not recorded which). This sequence joins TRBV10-2 and TRBJ1-2; 7 nucleotides agree with TRBD1. CDR3: CASSETDRVGAGYTF. DNA of the CDR3: TGCGCCAGCAGTGAGACAGACAGGGTTGGAGCTGGCTACACCTTC.